These 14 T cell receptor beta chains were all obtained from the same sample, sequenced in a study of T cells in tumors after PD-1 blockade. Sequencing used immunoSEQ multiplex PCR; TCRdb keeps in-frame clones, though not all of them. Found here are 45,000 to 60,000 clones, approximately 84% of them singletons; the top ten hold approximately 4.1%. The specimen comprised PBMCs, sampled before anti-PD-1 treatment. Receptors were obtained from a human donor with basal cell carcinoma.

The chain recombines TRBV9 with TRBJ2-7; the match to TRBD1 covers 10 bases. This CDR3 is 13 amino acids long. Looked up from germline, CDR1 is SGDLS and CDR2 is YYNGEE. Trimming cost V 3 bases and J 7 bases; bases outside gene matches: 4. Here the CDR3 reads CASSADRGSEQYF. CDR3 DNA: TGTGCCAGCAGCGCGGACAGGGGGAGTGAGCAGTACTTC.

This clone was seen more than once but under ten times. The rearrangement uses TRBV4-1 and TRBJ2-2; 11 bases match TRBD1. The CDR3 covers 16 residues. Germline CDR1 MGHRA, CDR2 YSYEKL. V was clipped by 1 base and J by 6 bases; unmatched bases: 4. The CDR3 DNA sequence: TGCGCCAGCAGCCAAGGGACAGGGGGCAGCCCCGGGGAGCTGTTTTTT. It is translated as CASSQGTGGSPGELFF.

A few counts support this clone. The chain has TRBV19 and TRBJ2-2, with D perhaps TRBD1 or TRBD2 (5 bases each). The V end was cut by 6 bases, the J end by 4 bases, with 15 bases between. The CDR3 extends over 15 amino acids. The germline V gene encodes CDR1 LNHDA and CDR2 SQIVND (reference sequence). CDR3 nucleotides: TGTGCCAGTAGACCGTGGGACGGGATCACCGGGGAGCTGTTTTTT. Protein sequence: CASRPWDGITGELFF.

The chain couples TRBV5-1 to TRBJ2-1; 7 bases line up with TRBD1. CDR1 SGHRS and CDR2 YFSETQ come from the germline V gene. The trim removed 4 bases at V and 4 bases at J, leaving 5 bases unmatched. The CDR3 length is 14 residues. This chain's CDR3 is CASSGDRAYNEQFF. In nucleotides, the CDR3 is TGCGCCAGCAGCGGAGACAGGGCGTACAATGAGCAGTTCTTC.

The V gene is TRBV7-9, the J gene TRBJ2-7; TRBD2 might be the D (9 bases). The germline V gene has CDR1 SEHNR and CDR2 FQNEAQ (reference sequence). V was shortened by 5 bases and J by 4 bases, with 21 bases between the two germline ends. The CDR3 is 16 amino acids. In nucleotides, the CDR3 is TGTGCCAGCAGCGTTCGACTAGCGGACAGGGAATACGAGCAGTACTTC. Translation gives CASSVRLADREYEQYF.

This clone is a singleton in its sample. The V gene is TRBV29-1, the J gene TRBJ2-3, with 8 nucleotides matching TRBD1. Unmatched junction bases numbered 6, after V lost 6 bases and J lost 4 bases. The CDR3 totals 13 residues. The V gene's germline CDR1 is SQVTM and CDR2 ANQGSEA. The chain's CDR3 is CSVDGQGADTQYF. CDR3 nucleotides: TGCAGCGTGGATGGACAGGGCGCAGATACGCAGTATTTT.

This sequence joins TRBV7-2 and TRBJ2-2, with 7 bases matching TRBD1. V lost 4 bases and J lost 3; bases outside the gene matches: 8. This CDR3 has 16 residues. Germline V gives CDR1 SGHTA, CDR2 FQGNSA. The CDR3 DNA is TGTGCCAGCAGCTCGCCTTTAACAGGGGACACCGGGGAGCTGTTTTTT. This codes for CASSSPLTGDTGELFF.

The chain couples TRBV10-1 to TRBJ1-1; D is ambiguous. This CDR3 spans 13 amino acids. Trimming removed 6 bases at V and 3 bases at J, with 11 bases between. Germline CDR1 and CDR2: WNHNN and SYGVQD (reference sequence). For the CDR3, the DNA is TGCGCCAGCAGGGTGAAACTGGACACTGAAGCTTTCTTT. Its protein product is CASRVKLDTEAFF.

The chain is built from TRBV30 and TRBJ1-3; D is unresolved. Germline CDR1 reads GTSNPN; CDR2 reads SVGIG (reference sequence). This CDR3 has 12 residues. Deletions cut 5 bases from V and 1 base from J, with 6 bases between. This CDR3 reads CAWGESGNTIYF. CDR3 in DNA: TGTGCCTGGGGAGAATCTGGAAACACCATATATTTT.

This rearrangement joins TRBV15 to TRBJ2-2; tentative D call: TRBD2 (7 bases). The CDR3 extends over 16 amino acids. Germline CDR1 LNHNV, CDR2 YYDKDF (reference sequence). Deletions cut 1 base from V and 5 bases from J, with 14 bases between. CDR3 protein: CATSRGRGQRTGELFF. The CDR3, as DNA: TGTGCCACCAGCAGAGGGCGGGGGCAGAGAACCGGGGAGCTGTTTTTT.

The chain couples TRBV27 to TRBJ1-1; D not resolved. Between the trimmed V and J ends, which lost 6 bases and 3 bases, there was a span of 11 bases. Germline assignment: CDR1 MNHEY and CDR2 SMNVEV (reference sequence). The CDR3 consists of 13 residues. This CDR3 reads CASSYSEYTEAFF. The CDR3 DNA is TGTGCCAGCAGCTACAGTGAATACACTGAAGCTTTCTTT.

The CDR3, as DNA: TGTGCCAGCAGGGCCGGGACAGGGGGGTACGAGCAGTACTTC. This translates into CASRAGTGGYEQYF. The chain recombines TRBV7-9 with TRBJ2-7, with 11 bases identical to TRBD1. Germline V gives CDR1 SEHNR, CDR2 FQNEAQ (reference sequence). The CDR3 is made up of 14 amino acids. V lost 6 bases to trimming and J lost 4 bases; unmatched junction nucleotides: 5.

CDR3 region: CASSEESGGAFEQYF. The DNA of the CDR3 is TGTGCCAGCAGTGAAGAAAGCGGGGGGGCATTCGAGCAGTACTTC. The rearrangement links TRBV6-1 to TRBJ2-7; 10 bases are a match to TRBD2. V gave up 1 base and J gave up 6 bases; unmatched junction bases: 6. This CDR3 has 15 amino acids. The germline gives CDR1 MNHNS, CDR2 SASEGT.

The chain links TRBV6-4 to TRBJ2-2, with D tentatively TRBD1 (6 bases). V was pared by 3 bases and J by 4 bases, with 15 bases between. This CDR3 comprises 16 residues. Germline CDR1 is MRHNA and CDR2 is SNTAGT. The CDR3 DNA follows: TGTGCCAGCAGTGAGTCCGACAGGTCGGCCACCGGGGAGCTGTTTTTT. The encoded protein is CASSESDRSATGELFF.